This entry lists 20 T cell receptor beta chains sequenced from one sample in a study of breast tumors, draining lymph nodes, adjacent tissues. TCRdb called the multiplex PCR reads again in MiXCR, with one record for every CDR3 protein. The top ten hold approximately 49% of the sample, which has over 10,000 distinct CDR3 sequences, about 62% seen once. The source material was tumor-adjacent breast tissue. Receptor source: a female donor with breast cancer. Some clones in this sample may be carry-over from other donors' samples.

This clonotype was seen at least ten times. Being one base from a much bigger clone, this may be a read error. The chain recombines TRBV19 with TRBJ1-2; maybe TRBD1 (5 bases). V was shortened by 1 base and J by 4 bases, with 10 bases between the two germline ends. CDR3 length equals 14 residues. Germline loops: CDR1 LNHDA, CDR2 SQIVND (reference sequence). In DNA form, the CDR3 reads TGTGCCAGTAGTATAGTAGGGACCCCCTATGGCTACACCTTC. This translates into CASSIVGTPYGYTF.

This clonotype is a singleton in its sample. At one end the junction does not follow the germline gene, possibly because of a read error. The genes are TRBV30 and TRBJ1-3; D call uncertain. CDR1 is GTSNPN, CDR2 SVGIG, per germline (reference sequence). The CDR3 is 14 amino acids. The CDR3 region is CARSVWGTGNTIYF. The CDR3 nucleotides read TGTGCCCGGAGTGTATGGGGAACTGGAAACACCATATATTTT.

V is TRBV29-1 and J is TRBJ2-7, with 7 bases aligning to TRBD2. V dropped 6 bases and J dropped 2; count of bases not matched to a gene: 4. The length of the CDR3 is 12 residues. CDR1 and CDR2 (germline): SQVTM, ANQGSEA. The CDR3 DNA reads as TGCAGCGTGCGGGACTACGCCTACGAGCAGTACTTC. This codes for CSVRDYAYEQYF.

This clonotype was picked up many times. The chain employs TRBV30 and TRBJ2-2, with a possible D match to TRBD2 (6 bases). V gave up 2 bases and J gave up 1 base, with 14 bases separating them. The CDR3 length is 16 residues. The germline V gene encodes CDR1 GTSNPN and CDR2 SVGIG (reference sequence). In DNA, the CDR3 is TGTGCCTGGAGTAGGCCTTCGGGACTGAACACCGGGGAGCTGTTTTTT. Its translation: CAWSRPSGLNTGELFF.

Remarks on this clonotype: One end of the junction is discordant with germline, which a read error may explain. The CDR3 DNA reads as TGTGCCAGCAGCGACGAGGGCAACACAGATACGCAGTATTTT. Its translation: CASSDEGNTDTQYF. V is TRBV5-1 and J is TRBJ2-3; possibly TRBD2 for D (5 bases). The CDR3 length is 14 residues. Germline V gene data show CDR1 as SGHRS and CDR2 as YFSETQ.

The chain is built from TRBV19 and TRBJ1-2, with unresolved D. The CDR3 covers 11 residues. Germline V gene lookup returns CDR1 LNHDA and CDR2 SQIVND (reference sequence). In DNA, the CDR3 is TGTGCGGCGGGCTTTCGTAATGGCTACACCTTC. Its protein product is CAAGFRNGYTF.

Points on this clonotype: The missing conserved phenylalanine or tryptophan at the end of this CDR3 makes a read error likely. The chain has TRBV12-3 or TRBV12-4 and TRBJ1-1; no reliable D call. The CDR3 has 11 residues. Trimming stripped 4 bases from V and 6 bases from J, with 6 bases between. This chain's CDR3 is CASSSLAEAFS. The CDR3 DNA reads as TGTGCCAGCAGTTCGCTCGCTGAAGCTTTCTCT.

Of note for this clonotype: In this CDR3 the conserved last residue, phenylalanine or tryptophan, is missing, so a read error is likely. The DNA is left out, because the CDR3 cannot be placed on it with certainty; the CDR3 is given as TCRdb lists it. This rearrangement joins TRBV10-2 to TRBJ2-7; the D segment call TRBD1 is taken from the table without a DNA check. Looked up from germline, CDR1 is WSHSY and CDR2 is SAAADI. A total of 14 residues make up the CDR3, ends included. Here the CDR3 reads CASSEGGGGYGQTS.

This clonotype counts as medium-sized. The chain links TRBV29-1 to TRBJ2-7; D might be TRBD1 (5 bases). V dropped 7 bases and J dropped 3 bases, with 13 bases sitting between them. The CDR3 sequence is 12 residues long. Germline lookup yields CDR1 SQVTM and CDR2 ANQGSEA. CDR3 in amino acids: CSAYNRNYEQYF. CDR3 nucleotides: TGCAGCGCGTATAACAGGAACTACGAGCAGTACTTC.

V is TRBV24-1 and J is TRBJ1-2, with D possibly TRBD1 on 5 matching bases. V gave up 2 bases and J gave up 2 bases, with 14 bases separating them. Per germline, CDR1 KGHDR and CDR2 SFDVKD. The CDR3 consists of 16 residues. The CDR3 here is CATSDSTEHSNYGYTF. The CDR3 DNA reads TGTGCCACCAGTGATTCGACAGAGCATTCGAACTATGGCTACACCTTC.

The gene calls are TRBV9 and TRBJ2-3; the match to TRBD2 covers 13 bases. This CDR3 is 16 amino acids long. The germline gives CDR1 SGDLS, CDR2 YYNGEE. V lost 4 bases, J lost 2 bases, and 4 bases stayed unmatched. The chain's CDR3 is CASSWTSGGYTDTQYF. CDR3 DNA: TGTGCCAGCAGCTGGACTAGCGGGGGTTACACAGATACGCAGTATTTT.

This clonotype occurred many times. The rearrangement links TRBV4-1 to TRBJ2-3; 7 bases align to TRBD1. This CDR3 has 14 amino acids. Germline trimming cut 5 bases from V and 4 bases from J; bases unmatched to any gene: 6. Germline assignment: CDR1 MGHRA and CDR2 YSYEKL. CDR3 DNA: TGCGCCAGCAGCACCCGACAGGGTGCAGATACGCAGTATTTT. It yields the protein CASSTRQGADTQYF.

This clonotype has ten or more counts. CDR3 region: CASSELKYTGELFF. The CDR3 DNA sequence: TGTGCCAGCAGTGAACTAAAATACACCGGGGAGCTGTTTTTT. The chain employs TRBV6-1 and TRBJ2-2; D call uncertain. Germline CDR1 reads MNHNS; CDR2 reads SASEGT. Trimming took 2 bases from V and 3 from J, leaving 7 bases between them. The CDR3 extends over 14 amino acids.

V is TRBV11-2 and J is TRBJ2-3; 9 nucleotides match TRBD1. V gave up 1 base and J gave up 5 bases; unmatched junction bases: 7. CDR1 and CDR2 (germline): SGHAT, FQNNGV. This CDR3 spans 16 amino acids. CDR3 protein: CASSLVWTGALDTQYF. CDR3 nucleotides: TGTGCCAGCAGCTTAGTGTGGACAGGGGCACTAGATACGCAGTATTTT.

This clonotype is labeled as medium-sized. The DNA of the CDR3 is TGCAGCGTAAATGCACAGGGATCCTCCTACGAGCAGTACTTC. Amino acids: CSVNAQGSSYEQYF. The V call is TRBV29-1, the J call TRBJ2-7, with a possible D match to TRBD1 (6 bases). Germline CDR1 reads SQVTM; CDR2 reads ANQGSEA. The ends were cut back, 6 bases at V and 0 bases at J, with 15 bases in the middle. The CDR3 length is 14 residues.

This clonotype was observed many times. This chain joins TRBV12-3 or TRBV12-4 and TRBJ2-2; D not resolved. CDR3 length equals 15 residues. V was clipped by 7 bases and J by 0 bases, with 12 bases between them. CDR3 protein: CASTERAANTGELFF. The CDR3 DNA follows: TGTGCCAGCACCGAAAGGGCCGCGAACACCGGGGAGCTGTTTTTT.

The DNA of the CDR3 is TGTGCCAGCAGCCCAAGGGACAGCCTAAATTCACCCCTCCACTTT. Encoded protein: CASSPRDSLNSPLHF. V and J are TRBV9 and TRBJ1-6; the match to TRBD1 covers 7 bases. The germline V gene encodes CDR1 SGDLS and CDR2 YYNGEE. V shed 4 bases and J 7 bases; nucleotides not matched to a gene: 8. The length of the CDR3 is 15 residues.

This rearrangement joins TRBV29-1 to TRBJ2-1; D uncertain. Between the trimmed V and J ends, which lost 2 bases and 10 bases, there was a span of 9 bases. The germline CDR1 and CDR2 sequences are SQVTM and ANQGSEA. This CDR3 contains 11 residues. Here the CDR3 reads CSVESGPEQFF. In DNA, the CDR3 is TGCAGCGTTGAATCCGGTCCCGAGCAGTTCTTC.

This clonotype was seen ten or more times. The rearrangement uses TRBV28 and TRBJ1-2; TRBD1 matches 11 bases. V was clipped by 5 bases and J by 6 bases; unmatched bases: 2. Germline CDR1 and CDR2: MDHEN and SYDVKM. The CDR3 runs to 13 residues. The CDR3 spells CASSKDRGHGYTF. The CDR3 coding sequence is TGTGCCAGCAGTAAGGACAGGGGGCATGGCTACACCTTC.

This clonotype was observed many times. This chain links TRBV5-8 with TRBJ2-2; D is uncertain. Trimming removed 2 bases at V and 4 bases at J, with 9 bases between. Germline-derived CDR1 and CDR2 are SGHTS and YDEGEE. The CDR3 spans 14 residues. CDR3 sequence (DNA): TGTGCCAGCAGCTTCAAGGGATCCACCGGGGAGCTGTTTTTT. This sequence encodes CASSFKGSTGELFF.